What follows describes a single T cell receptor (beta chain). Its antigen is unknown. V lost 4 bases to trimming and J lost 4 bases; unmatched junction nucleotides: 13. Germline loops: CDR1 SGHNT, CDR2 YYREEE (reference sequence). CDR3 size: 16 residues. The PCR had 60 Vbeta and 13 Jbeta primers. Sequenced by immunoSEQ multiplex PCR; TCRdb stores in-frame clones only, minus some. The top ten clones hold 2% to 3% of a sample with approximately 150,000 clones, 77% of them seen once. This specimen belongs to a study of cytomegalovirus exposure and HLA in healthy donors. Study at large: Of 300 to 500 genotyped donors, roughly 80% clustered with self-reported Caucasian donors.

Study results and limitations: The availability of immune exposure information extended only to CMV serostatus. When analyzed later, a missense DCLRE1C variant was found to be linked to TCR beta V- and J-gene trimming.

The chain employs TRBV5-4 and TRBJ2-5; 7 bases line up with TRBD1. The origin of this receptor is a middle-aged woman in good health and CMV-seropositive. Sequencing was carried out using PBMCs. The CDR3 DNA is TGTGCCAGCAGCCGACAGGGTCAAGCTTCCCGAGAGACCCAGTACTTC. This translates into CASSRQGQASRETQYF.